This T cell receptor beta chain stems from a study of shared clonotypes between healthy human individuals. In the study overall: Donors were a couple of women and a few men aged 18 to 49.

The CDR3 sequence is 11 residues long. Germline V gene lookup returns CDR1 DFQATT and CDR2 SNEGSKA (reference sequence). A few counts support this clone. Produced via immunoSEQ multiplex PCR; TCRdb's table is partial and in-frame only. This table holds around 500,000 clones, about 72% found once. Material: PBMCs. This clonotype originated in a woman in her forties in good health. Some clones in this sample may be carry-over from other donors' samples. The V and J genes are TRBV20-1 and TRBJ1-2; no definite D call. The chain's CDR3 is CAQLDNYGYTF. CDR3 bases: TGCGCCCAGTTGGATAACTATGGCTACACCTTC.